A single count supports the clone carrying this TCR beta chain. This record belongs to a study of shared clonotypes between healthy human individuals. In the study overall: Each donor's CD4 naive and CD4 memory cells filled three plates apiece, CD8 naive two, and CD8 memory one.

Data came from immunoSEQ multiplex PCR; TCRdb stores just in-frame clones and leaves some out. This sample has 2 million to 2.5 million clones, with around 92% found just once. The CDR3 contains 18 residues. The ends were cut back, 1 base at V and 2 bases at J, with 22 bases in the middle. Germline V gene data show CDR1 as SGHKS and CDR2 as YYEKEE (reference sequence). This clonotype originated in a man between 18 and 35 years old in good health. Some clones in this sample may be carry-over from other donors' samples. The chain employs TRBV5-5 and TRBJ2-7; possible D gene TRBD2, 5 bases. The sequencing sample was made of naive CD4+ T cells from PBMCs. As to subset: CD45RA+ positively selected. The CDR3 DNA is TGTGCCAGCAGCTTGCTAGCCACCGGGTTTTCGGCTCCCTACGAGCAGTACTTC. Its protein is CASSLLATGFSAPYEQYF. Based on the CDR3 plus reference TRBV5-5 and TRBJ2-7, the full variable domain is DAGVTQSPTHLIKTRGQQVTLRCSPISGHKSVSWYQQVLGQGPQFIFQYYEKEERGRGNFPDRFSARQFPNYSSELNVNALLLGDSALYLCASSLLATGFSAPYEQYFGPGTRLTVT.